The rows below give T cell receptor beta chains drawn from one sample of a study of shared clonotypes between healthy human individuals. TCRdb's copy holds only in-frame clones and misses some; the assay was immunoSEQ multiplex PCR. The sample yields about 670,000 clones, approximately 79% seen once. Material for sequencing was memory CD4+ T cells sorted from blood. These receptors were obtained from a woman in her 30s in good health. Both conserved end residues are part of each CDR3. D genes are given only for firm matches. A row's size may be missing; if present it is once, few, many or a size class.

D gene | J gene | V gene | clone size | CDR3 DNA | CDR3 protein
. | TRBJ1-1 | TRBV7-9 | . | TGTGCCAGCAGTAAACAGGGGAACACTGAAGCTTTCTTT | CASSKQGNTEAFF
. | TRBJ1-5 | TRBV7-2 | many | TGTGCCAGCAGCTCAGGGACGGTAAACGTTGGCAATCAGCCCCAGCATTTT | CASSSGTVNVGNQPQHF
. | TRBJ2-1 | TRBV7-9 | once | TGTGCCAGCAGCCCTCGCGGAAACTCCTACAATGAGCAGTTCTTC | CASSPRGNSYNEQFF
. | TRBJ2-3 | TRBV5-1 | . | TGCGCCAGCAGCTTGGGGGGAGGCCCTAGCACAGATACGCAGTATTTT | CASSLGGGPSTDTQYF
. | TRBJ2-7 | TRBV7-9 | . | TGTGTCAGAAGCTTAGTGGCCTACGAGCAGTACTTC | CVRSLVAYEQYF
. | TRBJ2-7 | TRBV2 | once | TGTGCCAGCAGTGAACGAGGGCTTTACTCCTACGAGCAGTACTTC | CASSERGLYSYEQYF
TRBD1 | TRBJ2-1 | TRBV28 | . | TGTGCCAGCAGTTTACTGGCCCCCGGGACAGTTACAAATGAGCAGTTCTTC | CASSLLAPGTVTNEQFF
. | TRBJ2-7 | TRBV7-9 | . | TGTGCCAGCAGCTCCCAAGTTGAGCAGTACTTC | CASSSQVEQYF
. | TRBJ1-5 | TRBV25-1 | . | TGTGCCAGCAGGGGTGCAGAAAGCAATCAGCCCCAGCATTTT | CASRGAESNQPQHF
. | TRBJ2-1 | TRBV18 | few | TGTGCCAGCTCACCCGATTTGCTTTCTTTAGCTCGGGAGAACAATGAGCAGTTCTTC | CASSPDLLSLARENNEQFF
TRBD1 | TRBJ1-3 | TRBV19 | . | TGTGCCAGTAGTCTTCTGCCGGGACAGGGGCTCAGGAACACCATATATTTT | CASSLLPGQGLRNTIYF
. | TRBJ1-1 | TRBV7-2 | . | TGTGCCAGCAGCCGCTCGGCTGTAGGCGACACTGAAGCTTTCTTT | CASSRSAVGDTEAFF